The next 9 T cell receptor beta chains were all read from a single sample in a study of molecular identifiers for immune sequencing clone quantification. A single record per CDR3 protein comes from TCRdb applying MiXCR to the PCR reads. This table holds approximately 550,000 distinct CDR3 sequences, about 22% found once. Sequences were obtained from naive CD8+ T cells from blood, with Jurkat cell RNA spiked in. Regarding subset: FACS-sorted CD8+CD4-CCR7+CD45RA+ naive T cells. The receptors stem from a human donor in good health. Some libraries in this study had Jurkat cell RNA spiked in.

This clonotype was counted between two and nine times. The V and J genes are TRBV9 and TRBJ2-7; TRBD2 matches at 7 bases. This CDR3 is 15 amino acids long. From germline, CDR1 is SGDLS and CDR2 YYNGEE. The J segment lost 5 bases and the V segment lost 0 bases, leaving 8 bases of the junction unmatched. This CDR3 reads CASSVAQGGRDEQYF. The CDR3 DNA is TGTGCCAGCAGCGTAGCGCAGGGAGGGAGGGACGAGCAGTACTTC.

The V and J genes are TRBV28 and TRBJ2-1; possibly TRBD1 for D (6 bases). This CDR3 region has 17 residues. The germline V and J ends were trimmed by 3 bases and 0 bases, with 15 bases remaining between them. Germline lookup yields CDR1 MDHEN and CDR2 SYDVKM. The CDR3 here is CASSFQLQGSSYNEQFF. The DNA of the CDR3 is TGTGCCAGCAGTTTTCAGTTGCAGGGGAGCTCCTACAATGAGCAGTTCTTC.

A word on this clonotype: Being one base from a much bigger clone, this may be a read error. The chain joins TRBV3-1 to TRBJ1-2; maybe TRBD1 (6 bases). The CDR3 spans 14 residues. Germline V gene sequence: CDR1 LGHDT, CDR2 YNNKEL (reference sequence). The CDR3 DNA reads TGTGCCAGCAGCCAAGCGGACAGCCTTTATGGCTGCACCTTC. Protein: CASSQADSLYGCTF.

With regard to this clonotype: Without the conserved terminal phenylalanine or tryptophan, this CDR3 likely stems from a read error. This chain connects TRBV30 to TRBJ2-7; 7 nucleotides line up with TRBD2. Germline V lookup: CDR1 GTSNPN, CDR2 SVGIG (reference sequence). V was pared by 8 bases and J by 0 bases, with 16 bases of the junction left unmatched. The CDR3 spans 16 residues. This CDR3 is CARTPGLRVRSYEQYL. The CDR3 nucleotides are TGTGCCCGGACACCGGGACTACGAGTTCGCTCCTACGAGCAGTACCTC.

This clonotype has a count of ten or more. V is TRBV11-2 and J is TRBJ1-1, with TRBD1 identical over 8 bases. The CDR3 loop spans 16 amino acids. J lost 6 bases, V lost 4 bases, and 13 bases had no gene match. Germline assignment: CDR1 SGHAT and CDR2 FQNNGV. The CDR3 nucleotides read TGTGCCAGCAGCTACACCCCAGGGGGCTTTATCCCTGAAGCTTTCTTT. This gives the protein CASSYTPGGFIPEAFF.

This clonotype has a count of ten or more. This chain links TRBV2 with TRBJ2-7; 8 nucleotides align to TRBD2. The CDR3 extends over 10 amino acids. CDR1 SNHLY and CDR2 FYNNEI come from the germline V gene. Trimming took 11 bases from V and 13 from J; bases not matched to a gene: 10. The CDR3 spells CALGGTRIYF. In DNA form, the CDR3 reads TGTGCCCTCGGAGGGACTAGAATTTACTTC.

This clonotype was found many times. This chain links TRBV28 with TRBJ1-2, with D hard to call. Germline V lookup: CDR1 MDHEN, CDR2 SYDVKM. The ends were cut back, 4 bases at V and 7 bases at J, with 16 bases in the middle. The CDR3 is 14 residues long. DNA of the CDR3: TGTGCCAGCAGTTCCAACGACTTACCCCTTGGCTACACCTTC. Protein product: CASSSNDLPLGYTF.

Worth noting for this clonotype: A much larger clone differs from this one at a single base, so this may be a read error. V usage is TRBV28 and J usage is TRBJ2-7; TRBD1 matches at 9 bases. V shed 8 bases and J 4 bases; nucleotides not matched to a gene: 15. Germline V gene lookup returns CDR1 MDHEN and CDR2 SYDVKM. The CDR3 runs 16 residues. The CDR3 region has the DNA TGTGCCAGCCAAACCCCGGGACAGGGAAAACCTTACGAGCAGTACTTC. This translates into CASQTPGQGKPYEQYF.

This clonotype was observed many times. V is TRBV6-5 and J is TRBJ2-7, with D possibly TRBD2 on 6 matching bases. The V gene's germline CDR1 is MNHEY and CDR2 SVGAGI. The CDR3 totals 14 residues. Trimming took 3 bases from V and 0 from J, leaving 9 bases between them. This chain's CDR3 is CASSYRGGSYEQYF. Written as DNA, the CDR3 is TGTGCCAGCAGTTATCGGGGAGGCTCCTACGAGCAGTACTTC.